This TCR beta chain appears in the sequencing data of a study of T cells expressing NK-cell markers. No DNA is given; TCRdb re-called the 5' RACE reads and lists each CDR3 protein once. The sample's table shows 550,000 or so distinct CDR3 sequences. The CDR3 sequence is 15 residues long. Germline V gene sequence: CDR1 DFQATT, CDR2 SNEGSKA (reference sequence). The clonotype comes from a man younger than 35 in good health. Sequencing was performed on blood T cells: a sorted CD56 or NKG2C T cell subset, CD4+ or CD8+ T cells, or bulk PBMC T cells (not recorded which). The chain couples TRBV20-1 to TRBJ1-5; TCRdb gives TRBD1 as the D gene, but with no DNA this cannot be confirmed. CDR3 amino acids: CSASGPNTGNQPQHF.